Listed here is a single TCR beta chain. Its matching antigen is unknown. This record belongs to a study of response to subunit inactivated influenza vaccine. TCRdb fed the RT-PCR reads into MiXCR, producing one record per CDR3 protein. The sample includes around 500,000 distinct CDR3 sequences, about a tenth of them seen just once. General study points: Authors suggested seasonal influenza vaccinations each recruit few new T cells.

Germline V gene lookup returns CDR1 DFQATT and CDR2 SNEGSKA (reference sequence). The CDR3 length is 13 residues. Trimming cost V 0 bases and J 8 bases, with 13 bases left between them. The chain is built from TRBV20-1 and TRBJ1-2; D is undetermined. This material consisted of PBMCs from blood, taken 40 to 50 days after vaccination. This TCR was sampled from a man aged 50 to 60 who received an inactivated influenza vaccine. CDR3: CSARDSGQRGYTF. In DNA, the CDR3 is TGCAGTGCTAGAGATTCGGGCCAACGAGGCTACACCTTC.